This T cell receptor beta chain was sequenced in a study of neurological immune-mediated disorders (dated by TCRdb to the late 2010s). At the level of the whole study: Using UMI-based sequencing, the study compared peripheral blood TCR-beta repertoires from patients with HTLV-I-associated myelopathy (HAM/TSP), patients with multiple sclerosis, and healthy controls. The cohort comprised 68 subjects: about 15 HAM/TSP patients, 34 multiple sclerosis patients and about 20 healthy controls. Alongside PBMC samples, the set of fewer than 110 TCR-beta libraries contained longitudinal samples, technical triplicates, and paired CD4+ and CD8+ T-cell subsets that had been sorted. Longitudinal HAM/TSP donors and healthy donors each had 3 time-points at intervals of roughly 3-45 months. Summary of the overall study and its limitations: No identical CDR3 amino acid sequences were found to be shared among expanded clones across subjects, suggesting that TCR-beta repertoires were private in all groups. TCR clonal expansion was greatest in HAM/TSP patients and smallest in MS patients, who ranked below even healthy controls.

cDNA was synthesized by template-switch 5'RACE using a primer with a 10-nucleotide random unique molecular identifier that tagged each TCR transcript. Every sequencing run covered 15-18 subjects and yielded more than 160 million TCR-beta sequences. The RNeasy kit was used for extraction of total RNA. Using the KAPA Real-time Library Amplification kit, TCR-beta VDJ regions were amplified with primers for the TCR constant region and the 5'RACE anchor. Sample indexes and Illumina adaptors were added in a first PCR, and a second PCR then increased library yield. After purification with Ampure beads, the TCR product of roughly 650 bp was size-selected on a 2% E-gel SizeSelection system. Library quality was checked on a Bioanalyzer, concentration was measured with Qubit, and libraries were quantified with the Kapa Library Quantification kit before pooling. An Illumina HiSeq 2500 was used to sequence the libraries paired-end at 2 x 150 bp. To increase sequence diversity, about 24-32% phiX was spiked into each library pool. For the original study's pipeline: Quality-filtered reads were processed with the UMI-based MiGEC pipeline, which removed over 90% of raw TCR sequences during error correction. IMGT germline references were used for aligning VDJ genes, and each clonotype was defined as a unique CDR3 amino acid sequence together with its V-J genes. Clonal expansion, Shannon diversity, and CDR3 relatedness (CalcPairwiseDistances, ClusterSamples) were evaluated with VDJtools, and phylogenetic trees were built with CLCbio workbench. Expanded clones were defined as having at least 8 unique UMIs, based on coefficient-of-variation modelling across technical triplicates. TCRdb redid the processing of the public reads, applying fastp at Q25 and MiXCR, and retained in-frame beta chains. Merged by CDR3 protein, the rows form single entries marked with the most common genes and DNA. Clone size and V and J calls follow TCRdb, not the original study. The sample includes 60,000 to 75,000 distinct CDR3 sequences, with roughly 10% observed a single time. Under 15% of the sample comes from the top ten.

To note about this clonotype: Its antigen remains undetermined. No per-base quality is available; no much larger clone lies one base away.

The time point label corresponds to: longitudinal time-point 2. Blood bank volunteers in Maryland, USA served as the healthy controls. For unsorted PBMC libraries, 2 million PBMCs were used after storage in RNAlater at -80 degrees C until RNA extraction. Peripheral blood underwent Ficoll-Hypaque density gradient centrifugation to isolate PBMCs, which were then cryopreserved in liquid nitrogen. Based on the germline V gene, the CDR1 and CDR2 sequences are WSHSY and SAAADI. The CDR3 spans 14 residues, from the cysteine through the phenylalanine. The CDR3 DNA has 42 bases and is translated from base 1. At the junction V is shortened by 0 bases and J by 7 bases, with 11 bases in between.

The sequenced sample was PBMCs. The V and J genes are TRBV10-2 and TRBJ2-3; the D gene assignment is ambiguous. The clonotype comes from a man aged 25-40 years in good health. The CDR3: CASSESSEGNTQYF. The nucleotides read TGCGCCAGCAGTGAGTCGAGTGAAGGGAATACGCAGTATTTT.